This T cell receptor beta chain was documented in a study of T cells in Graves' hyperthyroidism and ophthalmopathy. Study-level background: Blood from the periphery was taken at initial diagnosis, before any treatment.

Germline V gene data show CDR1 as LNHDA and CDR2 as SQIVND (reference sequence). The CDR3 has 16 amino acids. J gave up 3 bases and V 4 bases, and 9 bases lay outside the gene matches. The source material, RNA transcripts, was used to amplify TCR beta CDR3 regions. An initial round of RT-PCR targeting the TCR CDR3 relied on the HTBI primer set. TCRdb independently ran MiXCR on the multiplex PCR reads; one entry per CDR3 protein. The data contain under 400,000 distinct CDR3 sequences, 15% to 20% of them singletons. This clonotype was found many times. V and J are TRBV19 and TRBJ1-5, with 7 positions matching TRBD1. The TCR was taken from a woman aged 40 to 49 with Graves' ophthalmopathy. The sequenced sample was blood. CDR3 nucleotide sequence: TGTGCCAGTAGTACCCGGACAGGAGGGGTCAATCAGCCCCAGCATTTT. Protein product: CASSTRTGGVNQPQHF.